This T cell receptor beta chain was retrieved from a study of early T cells in non-severe SARS-CoV-2 infection. Study in general: From unsorted whole blood, bulk RNA was sequenced, and the chains remained unpaired.

V shed 1 base, J shed 6 bases, and the junction held 10 bases outside the gene matches. Germline CDR1 reads SGHAT; CDR2 reads FQNNGV. CDR3 length equals 16 residues. This clonotype was recorded many times. The library protocol tagged individual cDNA molecules with unique molecular identifiers. TCRdb redid the calling of the 5' RACE reads with MiXCR, one entry per CDR3 protein. The sample holds tens of thousands of distinct CDR3 sequences, around 14% seen once. The sequenced sample was whole blood. V and J are TRBV11-2 and TRBJ2-7; 9 bases line up with TRBD2. This sequence was found in an adult who was a healthcare worker with PCR-confirmed SARS-CoV-2 infection or an uninfected control (not recorded which). CDR3 residues: CASSLGLAGPLGEQYF. The CDR3 region has the DNA TGTGCCAGCAGCTTAGGCCTAGCGGGACCCCTCGGCGAGCAGTACTTC. Using reference TRBV11-2 and TRBJ2-7 for the parts outside the CDR3, the full variable domain is EAGVAQSPRYKIIEKRQSVAFWCNPISGHATLYWYQQILGQGPKLLIQFQNNGVVDDSQLPKDRFSAERLKGVDSTLKIQPAKLEDSAVYLCASSLGLAGPLGEQYFGPGTRLTVT.